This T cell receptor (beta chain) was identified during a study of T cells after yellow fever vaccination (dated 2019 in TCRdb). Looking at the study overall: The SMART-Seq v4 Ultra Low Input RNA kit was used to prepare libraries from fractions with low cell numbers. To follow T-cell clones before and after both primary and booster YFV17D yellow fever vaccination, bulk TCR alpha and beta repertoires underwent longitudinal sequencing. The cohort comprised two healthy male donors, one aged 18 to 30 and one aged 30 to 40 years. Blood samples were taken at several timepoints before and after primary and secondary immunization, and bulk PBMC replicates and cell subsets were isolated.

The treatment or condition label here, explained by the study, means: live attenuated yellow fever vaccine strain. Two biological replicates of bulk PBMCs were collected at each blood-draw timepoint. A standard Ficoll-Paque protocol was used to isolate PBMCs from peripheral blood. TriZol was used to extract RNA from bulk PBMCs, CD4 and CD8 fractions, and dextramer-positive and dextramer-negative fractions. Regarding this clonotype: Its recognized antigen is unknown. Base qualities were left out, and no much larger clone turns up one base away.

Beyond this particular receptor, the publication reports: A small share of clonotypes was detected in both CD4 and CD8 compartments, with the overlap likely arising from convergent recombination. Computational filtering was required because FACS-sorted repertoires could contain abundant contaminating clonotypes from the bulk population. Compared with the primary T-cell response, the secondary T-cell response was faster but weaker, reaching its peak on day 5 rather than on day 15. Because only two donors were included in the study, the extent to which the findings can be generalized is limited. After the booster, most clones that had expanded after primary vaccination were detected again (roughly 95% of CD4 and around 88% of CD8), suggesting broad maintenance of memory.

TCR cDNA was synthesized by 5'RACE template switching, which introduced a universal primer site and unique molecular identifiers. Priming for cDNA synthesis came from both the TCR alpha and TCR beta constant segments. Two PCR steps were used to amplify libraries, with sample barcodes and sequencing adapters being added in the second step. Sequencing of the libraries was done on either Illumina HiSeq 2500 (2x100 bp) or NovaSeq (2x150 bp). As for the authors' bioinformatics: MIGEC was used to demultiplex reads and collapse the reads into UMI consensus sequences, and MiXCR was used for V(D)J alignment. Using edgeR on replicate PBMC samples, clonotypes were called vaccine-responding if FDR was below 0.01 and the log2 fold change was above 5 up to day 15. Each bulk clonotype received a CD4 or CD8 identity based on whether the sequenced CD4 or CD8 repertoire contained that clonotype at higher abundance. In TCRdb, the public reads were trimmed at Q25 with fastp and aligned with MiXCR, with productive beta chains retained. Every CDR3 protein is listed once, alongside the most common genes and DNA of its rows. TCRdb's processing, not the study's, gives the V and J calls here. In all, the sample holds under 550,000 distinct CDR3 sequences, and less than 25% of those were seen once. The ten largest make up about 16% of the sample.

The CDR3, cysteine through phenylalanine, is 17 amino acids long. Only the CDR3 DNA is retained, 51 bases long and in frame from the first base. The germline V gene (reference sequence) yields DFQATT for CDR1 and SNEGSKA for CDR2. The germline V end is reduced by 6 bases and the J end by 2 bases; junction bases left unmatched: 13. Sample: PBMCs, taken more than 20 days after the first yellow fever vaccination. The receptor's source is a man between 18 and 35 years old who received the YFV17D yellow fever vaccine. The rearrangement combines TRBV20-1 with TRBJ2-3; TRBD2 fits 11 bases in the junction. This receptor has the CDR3 CSAPHPVLAGDTDTQYF. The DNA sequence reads TGCAGTGCCCCTCATCCGGTACTAGCGGGGGACACAGATACGCAGTATTTT.